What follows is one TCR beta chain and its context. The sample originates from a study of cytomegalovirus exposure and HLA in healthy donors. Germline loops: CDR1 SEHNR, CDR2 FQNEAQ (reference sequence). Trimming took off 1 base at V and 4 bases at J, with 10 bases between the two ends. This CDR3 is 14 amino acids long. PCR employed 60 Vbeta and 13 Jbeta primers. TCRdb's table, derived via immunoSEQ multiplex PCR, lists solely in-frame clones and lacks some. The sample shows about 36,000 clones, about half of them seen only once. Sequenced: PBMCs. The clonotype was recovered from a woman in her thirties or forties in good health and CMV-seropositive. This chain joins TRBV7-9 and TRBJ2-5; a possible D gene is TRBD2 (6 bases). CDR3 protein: CASSLGAGRETQYF. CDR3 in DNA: TGTGCCAGCAGCTTAGGTGCGGGACGAGAGACCCAGTACTTC.